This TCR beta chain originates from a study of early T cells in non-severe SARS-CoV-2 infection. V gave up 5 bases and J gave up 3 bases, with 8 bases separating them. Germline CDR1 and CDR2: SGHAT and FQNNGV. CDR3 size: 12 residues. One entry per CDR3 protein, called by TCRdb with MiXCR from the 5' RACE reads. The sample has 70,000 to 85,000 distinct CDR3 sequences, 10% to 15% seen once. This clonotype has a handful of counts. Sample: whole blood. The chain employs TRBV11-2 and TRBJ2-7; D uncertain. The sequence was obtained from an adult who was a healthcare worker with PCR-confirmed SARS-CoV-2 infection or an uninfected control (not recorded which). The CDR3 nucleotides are TGTGCCAGCAGCCAGGTGGGCTACGAGCAGTACTTC. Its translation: CASSQVGYEQYF.